One sample yielded the 17 T cell receptor beta chains listed below, sequenced in a study of Graves' ophthalmopathy and Graves' hyperthyroidism. RNA served as the template for amplifying TCR beta CDR3 regions. First-round RT-PCR used HTBI primers; second-round multiplex PCR followed. TCRdb independently ran MiXCR on the multiplex PCR reads; one entry per CDR3 protein. This sample yields about 740,000 distinct CDR3 sequences, of which roughly 41% are seen a single time; 44% belongs to the top ten. Sequencing was performed on peripheral blood. These receptors were collected from an adult man with Graves' ophthalmopathy.

As regards this clonotype: Sequence at one end of the junction differs from germline and may be a read error. The chain couples TRBV7-9 to TRBJ2-3; 9 bases line up with TRBD2. CDR1 is SEHNR, CDR2 FQNEAQ, per germline (reference sequence). This CDR3 is 16 amino acids long. DNA of the CDR3: TGCGCCAGCAGCCAAGAGGGCGGGGGGGCCACAGATACGCAGTATTTT. This sequence encodes CASSQEGGGATDTQYF.

The gene calls are TRBV6-4 and TRBJ2-6; D not resolved. Trimming removed 5 bases from V and 0 bases from J, with 11 bases in between. Germline V gene lookup returns CDR1 MRHNA and CDR2 SNTAGT. CDR3 length equals 16 residues. The CDR3 DNA sequence: TGTGCCAGCAGTAATTCTTTTTCCTCTGGGGCCAACGTCCTGACTTTC. It codes for CASSNSFSSGANVLTF.

On this clonotype: A much larger clonotype is one base distant, so this may be a read error. This CDR3 fails to terminate in the conserved phenylalanine or tryptophan, so it likely reflects a read error. V and J are TRBV7-9 and TRBJ2-5; 10 bases agree with TRBD1. The junction had 4 bases not matched to a gene; V was cut back by 5 bases and J by 4 bases. The CDR3 spans 14 residues. The germline V gene has CDR1 SEHNR and CDR2 FQNEAQ (reference sequence). This CDR3 reads CASSRRQGAETQYV. The CDR3 coding sequence is TGTGCCAGCAGCCGACGACAGGGGGCAGAGACCCAGTACGTC.

In this sample, this clonotype turned up once. V and J are TRBV25-1 and TRBJ1-1, with 8 bases aligning to TRBD1. CDR3 length: 14 amino acids. Per germline, CDR1 MGHDK and CDR2 SYGVNS. V shed 3 bases and J 5 bases; nucleotides not matched to a gene: 5. CDR3 DNA sequence: TGTGCCAGCAGTGACTCTACAGGGGGTACTGAAGCTTTCTTT. It codes for CASSDSTGGTEAFF.

This chain uses TRBV5-5 with TRBJ2-7; 7 bases fit TRBD2. J lost 1 base, V lost 3 bases, and 10 bases had no gene match. Per the germline V gene, CDR1 is SGHKS and CDR2 is YYEKEE (reference sequence). This CDR3 region has 16 residues. In nucleotides, the CDR3 is TGTGCCAGCAGCTCCGGAGCGGGAACTTTATCCTACGAGCAGTACTTC. Residues: CASSSGAGTLSYEQYF.

This clonotype was seen a handful of times. The V and J genes are TRBV10-3 and TRBJ1-1; D possibly corresponds to TRBD1 (6 bases). Germline V CDR1 and CDR2: ENHRY, SYGVKD. V gave up 10 bases and J gave up 6 bases, with 15 bases separating them. CDR3 length: 12 amino acids. CDR3 protein: CATRGLVAEAFF. CDR3 coding DNA: TGTGCCACCAGGGGTTTGGTAGCTGAAGCTTTCTTT.

The sample holds many counts of this clonotype. The chain is built from TRBV29-1 and TRBJ2-7; either TRBD1 or TRBD2 may supply D (5 bases each). Per the germline V gene, CDR1 is SQVTM and CDR2 is ANQGSEA. The V end was cut by 5 bases, the J end by 2 bases, with 19 bases between. There are 15 residues in the CDR3. The CDR3 DNA reads TGCAGCGTTAAAGGGACGGGAACGGGAACCTACGAGCAGTACTTC. Protein product: CSVKGTGTGTYEQYF.

The chain has TRBV7-9 and TRBJ1-5, with unresolved D. Between the trimmed V and J ends, which lost 11 bases and 6 bases, there was a span of 14 bases. The germline CDR1 and CDR2 sequences are SEHNR and FQNEAQ (reference sequence). The CDR3 spans 12 residues. Here the CDR3 DNA reads TGTGCCGGTAGTATAGAGGGTCAGCCCCAGCATTTT. Amino acids: CAGSIEGQPQHF.

There are many counts of this clonotype. The J gene is TRBJ1-2, the V gene TRBV9, with 7 bases matching TRBD1. The CDR3 length is 14 residues. V was pared by 3 bases and J by 3 bases, with 5 bases of the junction left unmatched. Per germline, CDR1 SGDLS and CDR2 YYNGEE. In DNA form, the CDR3 reads TGTGCCAGCAGCGGCCGGGACAGTTACTATGGCTACACCTTC. Protein: CASSGRDSYYGYTF.

This chain uses TRBV25-1 with TRBJ2-2; D uncertain. CDR3 length: 14 residues. The germline V gene encodes CDR1 MGHDK and CDR2 SYGVNS. V lost 6 bases and J 4 bases, leaving 12 bases between the germline ends. Here the CDR3 reads CASSQGSATGELFF. DNA of the CDR3: TGTGCCAGCAGCCAAGGAAGCGCCACCGGGGAGCTGTTTTTT.

This clonotype has ten or more counts. The DNA for the CDR3 is TGTGCCAGCAGCTTGGGGACAGGGACTGAAAAACTGTTTTTT. This codes for CASSLGTGTEKLFF. V gene TRBV7-9 combines with J gene TRBJ1-4, with TRBD1 identical over 9 bases. CDR1 is SEHNR and CDR2 is FQNEAQ in the germline V gene (reference sequence). V lost 3 bases and J lost 7; bases outside the gene matches: 3. The CDR3 runs to 14 residues.

This clonotype occurred a few times. The V and J genes are TRBV9 and TRBJ2-5; the D gene could be TRBD1 or TRBD2 (5 bases each). CDR3 length equals 14 residues. V was cut by 5 bases and J by 4 bases, with 15 bases left in between. The germline gives CDR1 SGDLS, CDR2 YYNGEE. The CDR3 reads CASSSLGAGETQYF. In nucleotides, the CDR3 is TGTGCCAGCAGTTCCCTCGGGGCCGGAGAGACCCAGTACTTC.

This clonotype was counted a single time. The chain recombines TRBV24-1 with TRBJ1-5; 10 bases map to TRBD1. J lost 7 bases, V lost 4 bases, and 12 bases had no gene match. This CDR3 comprises 17 residues. CDR1 is KGHDR and CDR2 is SFDVKD in the germline V gene. The CDR3 DNA follows: TGTGCCACCAGTGACCCAGGGACAGGGGATGGAGGGCAGCCCCAGCATTTT. It translates to CATSDPGTGDGGQPQHF.

Comments on this clonotype: This could be a read error, since a much larger clone is one nucleotide away. The rearrangement links TRBV19 to TRBJ1-5, with TRBD1 as a possible D gene (5 bases). Germline V CDR1 and CDR2: LNHDA, SQIVND (reference sequence). V lost 8 bases and J 4 bases, leaving 15 bases between the germline ends. The CDR3 length is 14 residues. CDR3 nucleotide sequence: TGTGCCAGTGGAGCCAGTGGGACGAATCAGCCCCAGCATTTT. As protein: CASGASGTNQPQHF. Full variable domain (rest looked up from reference TRBV19 and TRBJ1-5): DGGITQSPKYLFRKEGQNVTLSCEQNLNHDAMYWYRQDPGQGLRLIYYSQIVNDFQKGDIAEGYSVSREKKESFPLTVTSAQKNPTAFYLCASGASGTNQPQHFGDGTRLSIL.

The chain carries TRBV29-1 and TRBJ2-7; 10 bases agree with TRBD1. The CDR3 consists of 13 residues. V lost 4 bases to trimming and J lost 6 bases; unmatched junction nucleotides: 6. Germline CDR1 SQVTM, CDR2 ANQGSEA. The chain's CDR3 is CSVAGTGEREQYF. The CDR3 DNA follows: TGCAGCGTTGCCGGGACAGGGGAGCGCGAGCAGTACTTC.

This chain links TRBV5-5 with TRBJ2-5; 8 bases line up with TRBD2. CDR1 SGHKS and CDR2 YYEKEE come from the germline V gene (reference sequence). The CDR3 spans 16 residues. V shed 0 bases, J shed 2 bases, and the junction held 6 bases outside the gene matches. CDR3 nucleotide sequence: TGTGCCAGCAGCTTGGCCATTGTAGCGGGGCAAGAGACCCAGTACTTC. Translating gives CASSLAIVAGQETQYF.

The CDR3 DNA sequence: TGTGCCAGCAGTCTGGGACAGGGGGGAGTTGGCTACACCTTC. Encoded protein: CASSLGQGGVGYTF. The chain combines TRBV2 with TRBJ1-2, with 11 bases that match TRBD1. The V segment lost 5 bases and the J segment 7 bases; nucleotides outside the gene matches: 6. The CDR3 covers 14 residues. CDR1 and CDR2 from the germline V gene are SNHLY and FYNNEI.